Listed here are 24 T cell receptor beta chains from one sample, sequenced in a study of T-cell memory formation after mild COVID-19. TCRdb used MiXCR to reprocess the 5' RACE reads, holding one entry per CDR3 protein. This table has approximately 350,000 distinct CDR3 sequences, approximately 29% appearing once. Input material: PBMCs or a T cell subset sorted from them (not recorded which). These receptors came from an adult woman who had mild COVID-19 (a few samples of this study predate the infection). Cell type and time point are not known.

This clonotype has a single count. V usage is TRBV20-1 and J usage is TRBJ1-6, with 7 bases matching TRBD1. CDR3 length equals 15 residues. V shed 2 bases and J 7 bases; nucleotides not matched to a gene: 8. Germline V gene sequence: CDR1 DFQATT, CDR2 SNEGSKA (reference sequence). The CDR3 sequence is CSARRQGWGNSPLHF. CDR3 DNA sequence: TGCAGTGCTAGAAGACAGGGTTGGGGGAATTCACCCCTCCACTTT.

The V and J genes are TRBV7-9 and TRBJ2-7; D remains unclear. V lost 5 bases to trimming and J lost 0 bases, with 14 bases between them. The CDR3 contains 15 residues. Per the germline V gene, CDR1 is SEHNR and CDR2 is FQNEAQ (reference sequence). DNA for the CDR3: TGTGCCAGCAGCCCCGCCACCGACTGCTCCTACGAGCAGTACTTC. This gives the protein CASSPATDCSYEQYF. Combining the CDR3 with reference TRBV7-9 and TRBJ2-7 gives the whole variable domain DTGVSQNPRHKITKRGQNVTFRCDPISEHNRLYWYRQTLGQGPEFLTYFQNEAQLEKSRLLSDRFSAERPKGSFSTLEIQRTEQGDSAMYLCASSPATDCSYEQYFGPGTRLTVT.

This rearrangement joins TRBV12-3 or TRBV12-4 to TRBJ2-7, with 8 nucleotides matching TRBD1. This CDR3 has 12 residues. V lost 5 bases to trimming and J lost 12 bases; unmatched junction nucleotides: 9. For the CDR3, the DNA is TGTGCCAGCAGTATCGGACAGGGCGGGCTGTACTTC. It yields the protein CASSIGQGGLYF.

The rearrangement joins TRBV4-3 to TRBJ2-3; TRBD2 is a possible D gene (6 bases). V was shortened by 0 bases and J by 1 base, with 14 bases between the two germline ends. This CDR3 has 17 residues. Germline-derived CDR1 and CDR2 are LGHNA and YSLEER. The chain's CDR3 is CASSQDGVSGGTDTQYF. As DNA, the CDR3 is TGCGCCAGCAGCCAAGATGGCGTGTCGGGAGGCACAGATACGCAGTATTTT.

The chain uses TRBV2 and TRBJ1-6, with 7 bases identical to TRBD1. This CDR3 is 14 amino acids long. Germline trimming cut 4 bases from V and 5 bases from J; bases unmatched to any gene: 2. Germline V gene lookup returns CDR1 SNHLY and CDR2 FYNNEI. CDR3 residues: CASSGDRDNSPLHF. For the CDR3, the DNA is TGTGCCAGCAGTGGAGACAGGGATAATTCACCCCTCCACTTT.

This clonotype showed up many times. The CDR3 loop reads CASSQGTGRFRNQETQYF. The CDR3 coding sequence is TGTGCCAGCAGCCAGGGGACAGGGCGATTTCGGAACCAAGAGACCCAGTACTTC. The gene calls are TRBV12-3 or TRBV12-4 and TRBJ2-5; 9 bases map to TRBD1. This CDR3 comprises 18 residues. With 6 bases clipped from V and 0 bases from J, the junction kept 14 bases outside the gene matches.

CDR3 DNA: TGTGCCAGCAATTGGGGACCAGGGAAAGCCACCGGGGAGCTGTTTTTT. Its protein is CASNWGPGKATGELFF. The genes are TRBV6-2 or TRBV6-3 and TRBJ2-2; D might be TRBD1 or TRBD2, each matching 5 bases. Germline loops: CDR1 MNHEY, CDR2 SVGEGT. The CDR3 is 16 amino acids. V was shortened by 7 bases and J by 4 bases, with 19 bases between the two germline ends.

This chain connects TRBV6-7 to TRBJ1-2, with 7 bases that match TRBD1. TRBV6-7 is flagged as an ORF with uncertain function. V was clipped by 5 bases and J by 6 bases; unmatched bases: 9. The CDR3 runs 14 residues. In DNA form, the CDR3 reads TGTGCCAGCAGTGAACTGGACAGGAGCCATGGCTACACCTTC. The encoded protein is CASSELDRSHGYTF.

This sequence joins TRBV29-1 and TRBJ2-2; the D gene is possibly TRBD1 (5 bases). The CDR3 extends over 12 amino acids. The V and J ends lost 8 bases and 5 bases respectively, with 12 bases between them. From germline, CDR1 is SQVTM and CDR2 ANQGSEA. The CDR3, as DNA: TGCAGCTCGCACTCAGGGACCGGGGAGCTGTTTTTT. Translating it yields CSSHSGTGELFF.

This clonotype was observed a few times. The chain recombines TRBV5-1 with TRBJ1-1; 9 nucleotides align to TRBD1. The CDR3 is 15 residues long. The trim removed 5 bases at V and 4 bases at J, leaving 9 bases unmatched. Germline CDR1 reads SGHRS; CDR2 reads YFSETQ. The CDR3 region has the DNA TGCGCCAGCAGGACAGGGGGTTCCCAGGGCACTGAAGCTTTCTTT. Its translation: CASRTGGSQGTEAFF.

In DNA form, the CDR3 reads TGCGCCAGCAGCTTGGACAACAATCAGCCCCAGCATTTT. Its protein product is CASSLDNNQPQHF. The V gene is TRBV5-1, the J gene TRBJ1-5; the D is unclear. The CDR3 loop spans 13 amino acids. Per the germline V gene, CDR1 is SGHRS and CDR2 is YFSETQ. V gave up 0 bases and J gave up 3 bases, with 4 bases separating them.

This chain connects TRBV25-1 to TRBJ2-7, with 7 bases that match TRBD1. The CDR3 loop spans 16 amino acids. Germline trimming cut 2 bases from V and 1 base from J; bases unmatched to any gene: 8. Germline V gives CDR1 MGHDK, CDR2 SYGVNS. The CDR3 loop is CASSETGDSGSYEQYF. CDR3 in DNA: TGTGCCAGCAGTGAAACAGGGGATAGTGGTTCCTACGAGCAGTACTTC.

The chain links TRBV4-1 to TRBJ1-5; possibly TRBD1 for D (5 bases). Deletions cut 0 bases from V and 7 bases from J, with 13 bases between. Looked up from germline, CDR1 is MGHRA and CDR2 is YSYEKL. CDR3 length equals 15 residues. The CDR3 here is CASSQDMGTGQPQHF. CDR3 DNA sequence: TGCGCCAGCAGCCAAGATATGGGGACGGGGCAGCCCCAGCATTTT.

This clonotype showed up just a few times. V and J are TRBV6-6 and TRBJ2-7, with TRBD2 as a possible D gene (6 bases). The CDR3 has 15 residues. CDR1 is MNHNY, CDR2 SVGAGI, per germline (reference sequence). Trimming removed 0 bases from V and 2 bases from J, with 11 bases in between. The CDR3 region has the DNA TGTGCCAGCAGTTACTCGGGGGGTAGCACCTACGAGCAGTACTTC. Translated: CASSYSGGSTYEQYF.

This sequence joins TRBV29-1 and TRBJ2-2; 12 bases line up with TRBD1. CDR1 is SQVTM, CDR2 ANQGSEA, per germline. With 2 bases clipped from V and 5 bases from J, the junction kept 3 bases outside the gene matches. The CDR3 has 15 amino acids. The CDR3 sequence is CSVERDRGLTGELFF. The CDR3 nucleotides are TGCAGCGTTGAAAGGGACAGGGGGCTTACCGGGGAGCTGTTTTTT.

The chain links TRBV5-6 to TRBJ2-5, with TRBD2 as a possible D gene (6 bases). V was cut by 4 bases and J by 4 bases, with 11 bases left in between. Germline V CDR1 and CDR2: SGHDT, YYEEEE. The CDR3 loop spans 13 amino acids. The DNA of the CDR3 is TGTGCCAGCAGCCCGGGAGTGAGAGAGACCCAGTACTTC. Translating gives CASSPGVRETQYF.

This clonotype was counted a few times. This sequence joins TRBV15 and TRBJ2-7; maybe TRBD1 (5 bases). Looked up from germline, CDR1 is LNHNV and CDR2 is YYDKDF (reference sequence). This CDR3 has 15 residues. V was pared by 0 bases and J by 1 base, with 10 bases between. The CDR3 loop reads CATSRDVAGSYEQYF. The CDR3 region has the DNA TGTGCCACCAGCAGAGATGTCGCAGGGTCCTACGAGCAGTACTTC. The whole variable domain, remainder taken from reference TRBV15 and TRBJ2-7, is DAMVIQNPRYQVTQFGKPVTLSCSQTLNHNVMYWYQQKSSQAPKLLFHYYDKDFNNEADTPDNFQSRRPNTSFCFLDIRSPGLGDTAMYLCATSRDVAGSYEQYFGPGTRLTVT.

This chain links TRBV5-1 with TRBJ1-1, with D possibly TRBD1 on 5 matching bases. The V gene lost 0 bases and the J gene lost 0 bases, with 12 bases spanning the gap. This CDR3 has 16 residues. Germline CDR1 reads SGHRS; CDR2 reads YFSETQ. The DNA of the CDR3 is TGCGCCAGCAGCTTGGTCGGGACGGTGATGAACACTGAAGCTTTCTTT. This translates into CASSLVGTVMNTEAFF.

The chain combines TRBV5-1 with TRBJ2-3; 12 bases align to TRBD1. The CDR3 sequence is 16 residues long. The germline gives CDR1 SGHRS, CDR2 YFSETQ. Unmatched junction bases numbered 7, after V lost 5 bases and J lost 3 bases. CDR3 in amino acids: CASREGTGGSTDTQYF. CDR3 coding DNA: TGCGCCAGCAGGGAGGGGACAGGGGGCAGTACAGATACGCAGTATTTT.

V and J are TRBV20-1 and TRBJ2-7; D possibly corresponds to TRBD1 (6 bases). The CDR3 extends over 14 amino acids. Germline CDR1 reads DFQATT; CDR2 reads SNEGSKA (reference sequence). V was pared by 6 bases and J by 1 base, with 16 bases between. CDR3 residues: CSAGTQGRSYEQYF. The CDR3 DNA reads as TGCAGTGCCGGGACACAGGGAAGGTCCTACGAGCAGTACTTC.

CDR3 sequence: CASSFLVRAPSEKLFF. CDR3 nucleotides: TGTGCCAGCAGCTTCTTAGTGAGGGCCCCGAGCGAAAAACTGTTTTTT. This chain connects TRBV7-6 to TRBJ1-4; D is unresolved. Germline values: CDR1 SGHVS, CDR2 FNYEAQ. This CDR3 comprises 16 residues. V was shortened by 3 bases and J by 8 bases, with 19 bases between the two germline ends.

This clonotype was seen only a few times. J is TRBJ2-3 and V is TRBV4-2; the D call may be TRBD1 or TRBD2 (5 bases each). CDR1 is LGHNA and CDR2 is YNFKEQ in the germline V gene. This CDR3 has 15 residues. V was pared by 4 bases and J by 3 bases, with 14 bases between. The CDR3 spells CASSPRDPGTDTQYF. The CDR3, as DNA: TGTGCCAGCAGCCCCCGGGACCCCGGGACAGATACGCAGTATTTT.

The chain links TRBV30 to TRBJ1-5, with 7 bases fitting TRBD1. CDR3 length: 13 residues. The germline gives CDR1 GTSNPN, CDR2 SVGIG (reference sequence). After removal of 5 bases from V and 1 base from J, the junction contained 2 bases not matched to a gene. The CDR3 nucleotides read TGTGCCTGGGCGACAGGGAGCAATCAGCCCCAGCATTTT. It encodes CAWATGSNQPQHF.

The chain couples TRBV12-3 or TRBV12-4 to TRBJ1-5; D gene uncertain. V gave up 1 base and J gave up 3 bases, with 19 bases separating them. This CDR3 is built from 18 residues. This CDR3 reads CASSLGLWGNSSNQPQHF. The CDR3 nucleotides read TGTGCCAGCAGTTTAGGGCTTTGGGGAAACAGCTCCAATCAGCCCCAGCATTTT.